A single sample gave rise to the 14 T cell receptor beta chains below, sequenced in a study of cytomegalovirus exposure and HLA in healthy donors. The repertoire was sequenced with immunoSEQ multiplex PCR; TCRdb's copy has only in-frame clones and lacks some. The sample includes 200,000 or so clones, approximately 87% of them seen just once. The sample was PBMCs. These receptors were taken from a woman under 30 in good health and CMV-seronegative.

The chain joins TRBV6-5 to TRBJ1-5, with no clear D. V lost 6 bases to trimming and J lost 4 bases, with 10 bases between them. CDR1 is MNHEY, CDR2 SVGAGI, per germline. The CDR3 has 13 amino acids. The CDR3 nucleotides read TGTGCCAGCAGACCCCGCGCTAATCAGCCCCAGCATTTT. Protein sequence: CASRPRANQPQHF.

This sequence joins TRBV7-2 and TRBJ1-5; the match to TRBD1 covers 7 bases. The CDR3 is made up of 13 amino acids. V lost 8 bases, J lost 4 bases, and 5 bases stayed unmatched. CDR1 is SGHTA, CDR2 FQGNSA, per germline. The CDR3 protein is CASSGQRNQPQHF. The CDR3 coding sequence is TGTGCCAGCTCGGGACAGAGAAATCAGCCCCAGCATTTT.

This clone was seen only a few times. The J gene is TRBJ1-2, the V gene TRBV10-1, with TRBD1 matching over 8 bases. V lost 6 bases, J lost 2 bases, and 5 bases stayed unmatched. Germline CDR1 is WNHNN and CDR2 is SYGVQD (reference sequence). The CDR3 covers 14 residues. The CDR3: CASSPTGVNYGYTF. The DNA of the CDR3 is TGCGCCAGCAGCCCGACAGGGGTGAACTATGGCTACACCTTC.

This clone was recorded once. The chain uses TRBV4-1 and TRBJ1-2, with a tentative D call TRBD1 (6 bases). The CDR3 is 15 residues long. The V end lost 0 bases, the J end lost 7 bases, and 15 bases lay between the germline ends. Germline assignment: CDR1 MGHRA and CDR2 YSYEKL. CDR3 amino acids: CASSQDGQGQGGYTF. The CDR3 region has the DNA TGCGCCAGCAGCCAAGACGGGCAGGGGCAGGGTGGCTACACCTTC.

The genes are TRBV11-2 and TRBJ2-1; D is unresolved. Per germline, CDR1 SGHAT and CDR2 FQNNGV. The CDR3 spans 11 residues. Trimming stripped 6 bases from V and 13 bases from J, with 13 bases between. The CDR3 DNA follows: TGTGCCAGCAGTTATCTTTCGCACCAGTTCTTC. Translating it yields CASSYLSHQFF.

The chain recombines TRBV14 with TRBJ2-7, with TRBD2 as a possible D gene (5 bases). The CDR3 totals 13 residues. Germline V gene data show CDR1 as SGHDN and CDR2 as FVKESK. Deletions cut 1 base from V and 5 bases from J, with 9 bases between. The CDR3 coding sequence is TGTGCCAGCAGCCAAGGGGCGAGGGACGAGCAGTACTTC. Translating gives CASSQGARDEQYF. Based on the CDR3 plus reference TRBV14 and TRBJ2-7, the full variable domain is EAGVTQFPSHSVIEKGQTVTLRCDPISGHDNLYWYRRVMGKEIKFLLHFVKESKQDESGMPNNRFLAERTGGTYSTLKVQPAELEDSGVYFCASSQGARDEQYFGPGTRLTVT.

The V gene is TRBV2, the J gene TRBJ2-2; the match to TRBD1 covers 7 bases. The V segment lost 7 bases and the J segment 1 base; nucleotides outside the gene matches: 3. The V gene's germline CDR1 is SNHLY and CDR2 FYNNEI. The CDR3 runs to 14 residues. The CDR3 loop reads CASKRDRNTGELFF. The CDR3 DNA is TGTGCCAGCAAAAGGGACAGGAACACCGGGGAGCTGTTTTTT.

This clone was picked up a small number of times. V and J are TRBV13 and TRBJ1-1; no clear D. The CDR3 spans 13 residues. V was pared by 7 bases and J by 4 bases, with 13 bases between. CDR1 is PRHDT, CDR2 FYEKMQ, per germline (reference sequence). The CDR3 DNA follows: TGTGCCAGCACGCCTCGGGTTCCCACTGAAGCTTTCTTT. Translated, it gives CASTPRVPTEAFF.

The V and J genes are TRBV11-2 and TRBJ1-5; D call uncertain. The CDR3 covers 14 residues. Germline lookup yields CDR1 SGHAT and CDR2 FQNNGV. The V and J ends lost 3 bases and 2 bases respectively, with 8 bases between them. The CDR3 region is CASSFGVGNQPQHF. As DNA, the CDR3 is TGTGCCAGCAGCTTCGGGGTTGGCAATCAGCCCCAGCATTTT.

This chain joins TRBV11-2 and TRBJ2-4; TRBD2 agrees at 8 bases. Looked up from germline, CDR1 is SGHAT and CDR2 is FQNNGV. The CDR3 is 16 amino acids. The J segment lost 7 bases and the V segment lost 2 bases, leaving 10 bases of the junction unmatched. CDR3 loop: CASSLNTGPGGNIQYF. CDR3 bases: TGTGCCAGCAGCTTAAATACGGGTCCGGGAGGGAACATTCAGTACTTC.

This clone was counted once. The V call is TRBV11-2, the J call TRBJ2-7; no firm D call. There are 14 residues in the CDR3. Trimming left V 1 base short and J 0 bases short, with 7 bases between. Germline V CDR1 and CDR2: SGHAT, FQNNGV. The CDR3 region is CASSLAFVSYEQYF. DNA of the CDR3: TGTGCCAGCAGCTTAGCTTTCGTCTCCTACGAGCAGTACTTC.

This chain uses TRBV4-1 with TRBJ1-4; no clear D gene. Trimming left V 0 bases short and J 1 base short, with 15 bases between. Germline V gene sequence: CDR1 MGHRA, CDR2 YSYEKL. The CDR3 length is 18 residues. For the CDR3, the DNA is TGCGCCAGCAGCCAAGATTTGTCCCCAGAGAAAACTAATGAAAAACTGTTTTTT. The encoded protein is CASSQDLSPEKTNEKLFF.

This clone appeared a few times. The V and J genes are TRBV9 and TRBJ2-7, with 7 bases lining up with TRBD2. The ends lost 0 bases at V and 0 bases at J; junction bases unmatched: 6. The germline V gene has CDR1 SGDLS and CDR2 YYNGEE. This CDR3 region has 16 residues. CDR3 nucleotide sequence: TGTGCCAGCAGCGTAGGCCCAGCGGGATCCTCCTACGAGCAGTACTTC. Protein product: CASSVGPAGSSYEQYF.

V gene TRBV2 combines with J gene TRBJ1-4, with 11 bases matching TRBD1. V was clipped by 5 bases and J by 10 bases; unmatched bases: 9. The CDR3 consists of 15 residues. CDR1 and CDR2 from the germline V gene are SNHLY and FYNNEI. CDR3 in DNA: TGTGCCAGCAGTACCACCGGACAGGGGGCTGGAAAACTGTTTTTT. Its protein is CASSTTGQGAGKLFF.